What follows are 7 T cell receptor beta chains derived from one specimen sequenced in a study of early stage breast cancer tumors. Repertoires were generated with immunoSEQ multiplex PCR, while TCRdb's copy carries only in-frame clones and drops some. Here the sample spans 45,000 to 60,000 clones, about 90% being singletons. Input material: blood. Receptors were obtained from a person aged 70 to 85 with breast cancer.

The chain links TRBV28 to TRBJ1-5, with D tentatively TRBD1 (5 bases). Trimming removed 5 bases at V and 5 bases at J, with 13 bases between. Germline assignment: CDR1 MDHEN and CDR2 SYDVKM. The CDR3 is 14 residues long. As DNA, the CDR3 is TGTGCCAGCAGTCCTCCGGACACTGATCAGCCCCAGCATTTT. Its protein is CASSPPDTDQPQHF.

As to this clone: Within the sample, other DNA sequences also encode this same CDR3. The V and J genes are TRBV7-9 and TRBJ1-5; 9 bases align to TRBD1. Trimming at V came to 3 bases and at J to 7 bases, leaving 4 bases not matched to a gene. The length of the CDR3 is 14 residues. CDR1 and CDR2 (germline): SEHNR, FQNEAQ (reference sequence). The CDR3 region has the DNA TGTGCCAGCAGCTTGGGACAGGGCGGCCAGCCCCAGCATTTT. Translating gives CASSLGQGGQPQHF.

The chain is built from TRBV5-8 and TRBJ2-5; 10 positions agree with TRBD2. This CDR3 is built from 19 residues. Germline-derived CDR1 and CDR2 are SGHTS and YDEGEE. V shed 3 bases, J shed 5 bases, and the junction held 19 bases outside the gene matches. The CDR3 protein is CASSWAAGLAGAERETQYF. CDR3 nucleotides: TGTGCCAGCAGCTGGGCCGCAGGGCTAGCGGGGGCCGAGAGGGAGACCCAGTACTTC.

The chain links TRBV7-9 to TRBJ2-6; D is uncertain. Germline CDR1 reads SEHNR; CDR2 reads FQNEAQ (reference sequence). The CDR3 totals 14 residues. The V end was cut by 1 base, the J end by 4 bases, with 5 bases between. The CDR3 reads CASSLVAGANVLTF. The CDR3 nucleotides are TGTGCCAGCAGCTTAGTAGCCGGGGCCAACGTCCTGACTTTC.

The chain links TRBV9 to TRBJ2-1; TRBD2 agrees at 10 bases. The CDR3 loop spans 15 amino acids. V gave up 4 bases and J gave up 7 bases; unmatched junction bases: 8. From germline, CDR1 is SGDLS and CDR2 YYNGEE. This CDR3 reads CASSFGTSGTNEQFF. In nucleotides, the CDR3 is TGTGCCAGCAGCTTCGGAACTAGCGGGACTAATGAGCAGTTCTTC.

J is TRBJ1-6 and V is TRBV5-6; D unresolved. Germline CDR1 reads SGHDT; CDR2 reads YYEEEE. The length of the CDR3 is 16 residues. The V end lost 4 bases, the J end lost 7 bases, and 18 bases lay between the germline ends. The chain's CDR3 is CASSPALLAENSPLHF. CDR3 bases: TGTGCCAGCAGCCCGGCCCTCCTGGCGGAAAATTCACCCCTCCACTTT.

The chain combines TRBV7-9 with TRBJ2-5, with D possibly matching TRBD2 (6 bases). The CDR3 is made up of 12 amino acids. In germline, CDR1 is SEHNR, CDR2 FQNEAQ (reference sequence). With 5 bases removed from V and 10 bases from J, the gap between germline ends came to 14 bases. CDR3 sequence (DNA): TGTGCCAGCAGCGGACGGGGGATGGGCCAGTACTTC. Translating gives CASSGRGMGQYF. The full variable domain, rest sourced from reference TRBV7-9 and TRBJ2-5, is DTGVSQNPRHKITKRGQNVTFRCDPISEHNRLYWYRQTLGQGPEFLTYFQNEAQLEKSRLLSDRFSAERPKGSFSTLEIQRTEQGDSAMYLCASSGRGMGQYFGPGTRLLVL.